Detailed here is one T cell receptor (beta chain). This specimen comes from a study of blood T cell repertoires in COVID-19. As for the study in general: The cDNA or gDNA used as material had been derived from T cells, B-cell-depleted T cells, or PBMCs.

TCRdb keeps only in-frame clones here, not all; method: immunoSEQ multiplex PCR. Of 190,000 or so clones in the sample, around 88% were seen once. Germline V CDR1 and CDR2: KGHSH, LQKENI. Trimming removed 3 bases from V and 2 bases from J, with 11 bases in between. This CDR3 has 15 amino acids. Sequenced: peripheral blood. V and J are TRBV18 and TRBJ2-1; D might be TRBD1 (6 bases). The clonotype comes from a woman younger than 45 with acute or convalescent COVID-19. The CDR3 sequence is CASSPATGPYNEQFF. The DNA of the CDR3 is TGTGCCAGCTCACCGGCGACAGGTCCCTACAATGAGCAGTTCTTC.